The clone carrying this T cell receptor (beta chain) was seen a handful of times. Its cognate antigen is unknown. The data derive from a study of CD8+ T cells in alopecia areata. General study points: In patients, TCRs were shared less clearly than in mice, and HLA may possibly be involved. There were also resident alphabeta T cells of normal skin sequenced in scalp samples.

In germline, CDR1 is SGHRS, CDR2 YFSETQ. The CDR3 consists of 14 residues. Trimming stripped 0 bases from V and 8 bases from J, with 12 bases between. Indicated treatment: oral pan-JAK inhibitor, 5-10 mg twice daily. It was cDNA, reverse transcribed from extracted RNA, that served as the sequencing template. The protocol was immunoSEQ multiplex PCR, while the TCRdb copy is restricted to in-frame clones and leaves out a portion. This sample yields 190,000 or so clones, of which roughly 64% are seen a single time; 5.5% belongs to the top ten. The source of this sequence is a human donor with alopecia areata. This chain uses TRBV5-1 with TRBJ2-1; no clear D. The input for sequencing was CD4+ T cells sorted from blood, taken at week 24, from a patient treated with tofacitinib. CDR3 residues: CASSLDLGGDEQFF. DNA for the CDR3: TGCGCCAGCAGCTTGGATTTAGGTGGCGATGAGCAGTTCTTC.